The present T cell receptor beta chain was sequenced within a study of shared clonotypes between healthy human individuals (TCRdb year 2020). Concerning the study at large: The cohort comprised a couple of women and a few men aged 18 to 49 years. For each donor, CD4 naive and CD4 memory were each run on three plates, CD8 naive on two plates, and CD8 memory on one plate. To estimate repertoire size and how much clonotype sharing occurs between individuals, the study deeply sequenced the blood TCR repertoires of five healthy adults. Different laboratories and diverse techniques were used to prepare libraries and sequence TCR repertoires, to increase sequencing depth and limit assay-specific biases. Per donor, leukapheresis produced somewhere between about 0.9 and 10 billion PBMCs. Overall results and qualifications from the work: When several donors were compared, the shared fraction of clonotypes was 5% to 6.5% for naive CD4, less than 4% for naive CD8, more than 2% for memory CD4, and about 0.36% for memory CD8. Rarefaction of sorted-subset datasets indicated incomplete sequencing despite the large sequencing depth. Because the study included only a small number of donors, the genetic and exposure-history diversity represented was limited. Naive subsets generally had larger estimated clonotype richness than memory subsets did. Sampling was limited to blood, and TCR repertoires in tissue likely differ from TCR repertoires in blood. Clonotypes shared by all four sorted-subset donors showed higher generation probabilities than non-shared clonotypes. Pairwise subsampling indicated that sequencing depth was expected to affect the degree of clonotype sharing among donors.

Using the deep immunoSEQ assay, multiplex PCR amplified TCR CDR3 regions from genomic DNA. Genomic DNA extracted from each cell subset was distributed evenly over all wells of several immunoSEQ 96-well plates, and each plate served as one replicate. For sorted subsets, approximately 0.2 ug of genomic DNA, equivalent to roughly 33,000 T cell genomes, went into each replicate PCR. Purified libraries were quantified with a Qubit 3.0 fluorometer, sized on a Bioanalyzer 2100, and re-quantified with the KAPA Library Quantification kit. Each immunoSEQ 96-well plate was sequenced on its own single-read 150-cycle Illumina NextSeq 550 flow cell. Processing in the source paper ran as follows. The immunoSEQ output contained only junctional sequences without quality scores, so filtering could not match that applied to full-length reads. Sequences were annotated with PyIR, a Python wrapper for IgBLAST v1.9, and V/J genes and CDR3 were assigned using IMGT germline references. Reads were filtered out if the reads had weak V/J assignments (E-value above 1e-6), no CDR3, stop codons, out-of-frame junctions, or ambiguous translated residues. A V3J clonotype was defined by an identical inferred V gene, J gene, and CDR3 amino acid sequence. Percentage overlap between repertoires was calculated by dividing the number of shared unique clonotypes by the size of the smaller repertoire. Three approaches were used to assess repertoire richness: RTK rarefaction, the Chao1 estimator, and Recon v2.1 estimates of unobserved clonotypes. For all TCRbeta clonotypes obtained by the gDNA method from a few donors, generation probabilities were computed with OLGA. Not all clones reach the TCRdb copy of this immuneACCESS table, which keeps in-frame sequences only. Checked studies attribute under half of the gap to unresolved V genes and leave the rest unexplained. V, J and clone size are taken as reported in that table, and D and trimming were inferred from the DNA itself. A total of about 2 million clones appear in this sample, 95% of them only once. Clones ranked in the top ten supply around 0.13% of the sample.

Comment on this clone: This receptor's antigen is unknown. The sample holds no much larger clone one base away, and base qualities are not on file.

Relative to germline, V is 5 bases shorter and J is 6 bases shorter, with 20 bases between their ends. The germline V gene (reference sequence) sets CDR1 to LNHDA and CDR2 to SQIVND. Spanning cysteine to phenylalanine, the CDR3 consists of 16 amino acids. Only CDR3 DNA is held: 48 bases, read in frame from base 1. The donors were healthy, HIV-negative adults who had no recently reported acute infections or vaccinations. Every donor was a Caucasian adult living in Nashville, Tennessee, USA. CD4+ T cells were enriched by magnetic negative selection; naive cells were then positively selected on CD45RA, and the negative fraction formed the memory subset. Blood was collected by leukapheresis, and PBMCs were isolated by Ficoll-Histopaque density gradient centrifugation and then cryopreserved in liquid nitrogen vapor phase. Analytical flow cytometry was used to check the purity and quantity of each magnetically sorted T cell population. Genomic DNA was isolated from each sorted fraction and quantified by UV absorbance on a Nanodrop 2000c.

The sequence links TRBV19 to TRBJ1-5, and possibly TRBD1, on 6 matching bases. Sequenced input: naive CD4+ T cells sorted from blood. In light of the paper, this sample's cell subset or site label describes: CD45RA+ positively selected. The sequence was collected from a man aged 18 to 30 in good health. This receptor carries the CDR3 CASSSLGGGRGQPQHF. The DNA is TGTGCCAGTAGTTCCCTCGGAGGGGGAAGGGGTCAGCCCCAGCATTTT.